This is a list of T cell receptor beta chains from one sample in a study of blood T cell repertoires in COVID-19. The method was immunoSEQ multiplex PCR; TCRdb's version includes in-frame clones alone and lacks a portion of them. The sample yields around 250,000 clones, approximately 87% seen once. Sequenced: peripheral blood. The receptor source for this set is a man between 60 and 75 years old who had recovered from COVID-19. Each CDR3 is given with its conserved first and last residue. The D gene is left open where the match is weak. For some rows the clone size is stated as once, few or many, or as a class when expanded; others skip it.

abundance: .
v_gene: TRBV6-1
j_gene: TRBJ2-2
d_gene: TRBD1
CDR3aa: CASRDTGVAGELFF
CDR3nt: TGTGCCAGCAGGGACACAGGGGTGGCCGGGGAGCTGTTTTTT

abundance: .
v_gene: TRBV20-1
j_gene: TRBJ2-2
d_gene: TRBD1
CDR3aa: CSASGTENTGELFF
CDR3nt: TGCAGTGCTAGTGGGACAGAGAACACCGGGGAGCTGTTTTTT

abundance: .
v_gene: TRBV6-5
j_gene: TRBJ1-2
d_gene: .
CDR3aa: CASSSTGLAYTF
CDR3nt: TGTGCCAGCAGTTCGACCGGGTTAGCCTACACCTTC

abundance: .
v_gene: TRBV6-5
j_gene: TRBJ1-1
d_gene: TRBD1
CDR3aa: CATQTGGSGTEAFF
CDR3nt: TGTGCCACCCAGACAGGGGGCTCAGGGACTGAAGCTTTCTTT

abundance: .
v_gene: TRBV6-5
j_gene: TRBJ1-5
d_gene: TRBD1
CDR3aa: CASGSGGRQPQHF
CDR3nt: TGTGCCAGCGGGTCAGGGGGCAGGCAGCCCCAGCATTTT

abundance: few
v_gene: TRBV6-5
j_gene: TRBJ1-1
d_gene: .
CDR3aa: CASSSGRGTEAFF
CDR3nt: TGTGCCAGCAGTTCGGGCAGGGGCACTGAAGCTTTCTTT

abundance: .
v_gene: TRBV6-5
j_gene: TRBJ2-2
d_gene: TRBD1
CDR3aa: CASRTGGAGTGELFF
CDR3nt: TGTGCCAGCAGGACAGGGGGCGCGGGGACCGGGGAGCTGTTTTTT

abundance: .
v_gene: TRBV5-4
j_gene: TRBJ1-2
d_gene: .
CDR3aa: CASSRGTGVDYGYTF
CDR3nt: TGTGCCAGCAGCAGAGGGACGGGAGTAGACTATGGCTACACCTTC

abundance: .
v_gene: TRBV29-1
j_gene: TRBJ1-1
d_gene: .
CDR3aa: CSVRDTEAFF
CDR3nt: TGCAGCGTGCGGGACACTGAAGCTTTCTTT

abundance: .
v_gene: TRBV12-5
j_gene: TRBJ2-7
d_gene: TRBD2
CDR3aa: CASGLRLAGGRGEQYF
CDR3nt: TGTGCTAGTGGTTTGAGACTAGCGGGAGGTCGTGGCGAGCAGTACTTC

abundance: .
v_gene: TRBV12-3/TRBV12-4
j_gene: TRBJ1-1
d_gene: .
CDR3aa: CASSLGQNTEAFF
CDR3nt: TGTGCCAGCAGTTTGGGGCAGAACACTGAAGCTTTCTTT